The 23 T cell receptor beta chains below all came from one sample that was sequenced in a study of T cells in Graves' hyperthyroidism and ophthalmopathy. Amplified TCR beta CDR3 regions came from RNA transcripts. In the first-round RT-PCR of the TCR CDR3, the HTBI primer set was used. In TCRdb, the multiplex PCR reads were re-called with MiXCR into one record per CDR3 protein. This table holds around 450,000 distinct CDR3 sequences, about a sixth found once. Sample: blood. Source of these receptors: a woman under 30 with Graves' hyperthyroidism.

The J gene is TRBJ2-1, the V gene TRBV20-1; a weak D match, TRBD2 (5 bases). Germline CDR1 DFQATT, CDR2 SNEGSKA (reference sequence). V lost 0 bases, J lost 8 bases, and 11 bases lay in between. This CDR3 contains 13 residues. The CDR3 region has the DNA TGCAGTGCTAGAGAGGCTAGCATCCATGAGCAGTTCTTC. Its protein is CSAREASIHEQFF.

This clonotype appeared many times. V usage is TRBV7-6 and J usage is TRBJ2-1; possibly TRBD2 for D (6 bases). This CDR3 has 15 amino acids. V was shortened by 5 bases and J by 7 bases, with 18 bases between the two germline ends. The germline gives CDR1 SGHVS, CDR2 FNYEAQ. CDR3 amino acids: CASSPRETRANEQFF. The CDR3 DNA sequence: TGTGCCAGCAGCCCCCGGGAGACCAGGGCTAATGAGCAGTTCTTC.

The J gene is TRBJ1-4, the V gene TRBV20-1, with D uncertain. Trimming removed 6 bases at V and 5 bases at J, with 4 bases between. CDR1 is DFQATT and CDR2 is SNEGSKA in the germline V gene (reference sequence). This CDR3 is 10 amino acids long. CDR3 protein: CSAANEKLFF. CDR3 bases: TGCAGTGCCGCGAATGAAAAACTGTTTTTT.

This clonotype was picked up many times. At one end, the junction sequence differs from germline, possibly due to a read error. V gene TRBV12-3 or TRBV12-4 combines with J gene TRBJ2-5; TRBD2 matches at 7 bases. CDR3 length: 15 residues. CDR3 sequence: CASSPLGGIREAQYF. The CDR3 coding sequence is TGTGCCAGCAGCCCACTCGGGGGGATAAGAGAGGCCCAGTACTTC.

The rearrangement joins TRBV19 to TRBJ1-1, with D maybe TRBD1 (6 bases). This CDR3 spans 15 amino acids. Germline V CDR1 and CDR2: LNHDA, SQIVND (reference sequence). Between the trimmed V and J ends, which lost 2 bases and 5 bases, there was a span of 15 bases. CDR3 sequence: CASSILEGGRTEAFF. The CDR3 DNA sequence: TGTGCCAGTAGTATACTCGAGGGGGGAAGGACTGAAGCTTTCTTT.

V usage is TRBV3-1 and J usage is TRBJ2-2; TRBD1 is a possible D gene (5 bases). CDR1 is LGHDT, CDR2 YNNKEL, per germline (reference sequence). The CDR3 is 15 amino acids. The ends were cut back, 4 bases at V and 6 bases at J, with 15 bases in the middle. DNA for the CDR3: TGTGCCAGCAGCCTAGGACAAGGGGAAGCCGGGGAGCTGTTTTTT. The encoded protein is CASSLGQGEAGELFF.

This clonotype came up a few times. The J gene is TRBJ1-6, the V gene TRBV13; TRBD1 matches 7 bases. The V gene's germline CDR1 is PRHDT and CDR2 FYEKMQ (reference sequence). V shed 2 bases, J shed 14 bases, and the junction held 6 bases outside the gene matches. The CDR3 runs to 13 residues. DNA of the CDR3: TGTGCCAGCAGCTTACGTACGACAGGGTCCCTCCACTTT. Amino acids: CASSLRTTGSLHF.

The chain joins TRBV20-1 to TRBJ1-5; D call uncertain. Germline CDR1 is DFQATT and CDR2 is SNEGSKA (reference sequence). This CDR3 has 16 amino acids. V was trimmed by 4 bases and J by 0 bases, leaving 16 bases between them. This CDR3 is CSATEQVSISNQPQHF. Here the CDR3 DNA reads TGCAGTGCTACAGAACAAGTTTCTATTAGCAATCAGCCCCAGCATTTT.

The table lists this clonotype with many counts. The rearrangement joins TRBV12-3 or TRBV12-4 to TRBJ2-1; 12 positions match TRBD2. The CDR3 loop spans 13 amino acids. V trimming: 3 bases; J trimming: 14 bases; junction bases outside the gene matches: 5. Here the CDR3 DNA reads TGTGCCAGCAGTTTTGGGACTAGCGGGCCGGAGTTCTTC. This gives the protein CASSFGTSGPEFF.

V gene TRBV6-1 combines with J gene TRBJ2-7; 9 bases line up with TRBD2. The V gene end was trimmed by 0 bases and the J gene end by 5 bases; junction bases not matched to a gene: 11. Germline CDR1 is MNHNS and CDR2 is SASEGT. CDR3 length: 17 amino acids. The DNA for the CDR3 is TGTGCCAGCAGTGAAGCTTTCTTGCGCGGGGGGGTAAACGAGCAGTACTTC. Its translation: CASSEAFLRGGVNEQYF.

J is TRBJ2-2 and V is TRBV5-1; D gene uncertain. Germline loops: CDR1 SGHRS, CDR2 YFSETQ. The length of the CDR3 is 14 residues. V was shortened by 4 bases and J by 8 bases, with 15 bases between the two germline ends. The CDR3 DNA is TGCGCCAGCAGCCCTCTTGAACTAAATGGGGAGCTGTTTTTT. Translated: CASSPLELNGELFF.

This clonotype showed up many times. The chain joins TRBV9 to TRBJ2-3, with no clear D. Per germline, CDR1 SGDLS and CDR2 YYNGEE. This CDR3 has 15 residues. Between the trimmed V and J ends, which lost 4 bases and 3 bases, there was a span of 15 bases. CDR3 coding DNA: TGTGCCAGCAGCCCCCACACCGAGGTAACAGATACGCAGTATTTT. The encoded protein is CASSPHTEVTDTQYF.

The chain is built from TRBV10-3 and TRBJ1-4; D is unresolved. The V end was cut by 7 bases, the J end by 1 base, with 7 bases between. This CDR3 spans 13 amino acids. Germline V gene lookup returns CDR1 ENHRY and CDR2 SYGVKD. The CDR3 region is CAINSQTNEKLFF. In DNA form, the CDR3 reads TGTGCCATCAACAGTCAAACTAATGAAAAACTGTTTTTT.

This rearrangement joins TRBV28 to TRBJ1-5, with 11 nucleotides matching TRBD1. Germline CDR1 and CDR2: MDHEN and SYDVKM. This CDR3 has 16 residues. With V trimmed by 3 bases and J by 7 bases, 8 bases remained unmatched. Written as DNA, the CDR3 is TGTGCCAGCAGTTTGTCCGGGACAGGGGGTTTCCAGCCCCAGCATTTT. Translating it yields CASSLSGTGGFQPQHF.

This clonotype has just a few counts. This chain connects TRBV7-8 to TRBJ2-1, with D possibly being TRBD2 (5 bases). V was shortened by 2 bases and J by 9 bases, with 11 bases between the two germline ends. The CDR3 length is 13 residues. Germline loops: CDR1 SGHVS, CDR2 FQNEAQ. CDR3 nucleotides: TGTGCCAGCAGCTTACAACTAGGAGGTGAGCAGTTCTTC. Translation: CASSLQLGGEQFF.

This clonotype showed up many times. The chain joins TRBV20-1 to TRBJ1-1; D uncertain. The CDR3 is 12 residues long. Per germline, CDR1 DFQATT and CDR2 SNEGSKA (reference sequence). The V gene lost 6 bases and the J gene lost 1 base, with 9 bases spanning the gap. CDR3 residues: CSAHRGNTEAFF. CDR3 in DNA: TGCAGTGCCCACCGGGGGAACACTGAAGCTTTCTTT.

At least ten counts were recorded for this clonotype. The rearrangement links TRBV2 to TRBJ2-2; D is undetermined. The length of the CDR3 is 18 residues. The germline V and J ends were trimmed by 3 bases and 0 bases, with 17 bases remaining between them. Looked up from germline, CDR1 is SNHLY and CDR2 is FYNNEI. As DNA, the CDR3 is TGTGCCAGCAGTGAGTTACCCTCTACTGGACCGAACACCGGGGAGCTGTTTTTT. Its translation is CASSELPSTGPNTGELFF.

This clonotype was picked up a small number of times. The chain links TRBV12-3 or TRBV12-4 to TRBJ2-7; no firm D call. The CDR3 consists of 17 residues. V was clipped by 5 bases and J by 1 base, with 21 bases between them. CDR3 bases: TGTGCCAGCAGTCCCCGTACCTTCGGAGCAAAATCCTACGAGCAGTACTTC. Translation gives CASSPRTFGAKSYEQYF.

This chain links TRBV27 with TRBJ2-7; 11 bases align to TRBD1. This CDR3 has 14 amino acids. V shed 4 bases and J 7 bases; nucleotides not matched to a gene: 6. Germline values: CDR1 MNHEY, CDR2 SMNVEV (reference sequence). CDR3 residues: CASSSGTGGSEQYF. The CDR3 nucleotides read TGTGCCAGCAGTTCCGGGACAGGGGGGAGTGAGCAGTACTTC.

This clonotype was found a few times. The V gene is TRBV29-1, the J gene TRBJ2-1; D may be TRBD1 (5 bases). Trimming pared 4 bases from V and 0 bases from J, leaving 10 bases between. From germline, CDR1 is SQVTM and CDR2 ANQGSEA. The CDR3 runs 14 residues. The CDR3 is CSVVRQFSYNEQFF. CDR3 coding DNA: TGCAGCGTTGTGAGACAGTTCTCCTACAATGAGCAGTTCTTC.

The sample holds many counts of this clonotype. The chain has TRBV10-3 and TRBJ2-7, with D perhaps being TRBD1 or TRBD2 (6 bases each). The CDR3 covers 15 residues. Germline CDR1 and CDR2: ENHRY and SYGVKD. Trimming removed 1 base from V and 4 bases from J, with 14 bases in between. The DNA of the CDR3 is TGTGCCATCAGTGAGTTGAACGGGGGCCGGTACGAGCAGTACTTC. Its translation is CAISELNGGRYEQYF.

The CDR3 DNA sequence: TGTGCCACCAATCTCCTGGAGGGTAACACCATATATTTT. Protein product: CATNLLEGNTIYF. The chain joins TRBV10-3 to TRBJ1-3; D is uncertain. Germline V lookup: CDR1 ENHRY, CDR2 SYGVKD. The CDR3 extends over 13 amino acids. Trimming stripped 10 bases from V and 7 bases from J, with 17 bases between.

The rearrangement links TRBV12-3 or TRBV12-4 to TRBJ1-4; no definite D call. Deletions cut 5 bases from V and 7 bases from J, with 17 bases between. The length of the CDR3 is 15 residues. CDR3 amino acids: CASSLDGTQVEKLFF. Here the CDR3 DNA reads TGTGCCAGCAGTCTCGACGGAACCCAGGTTGAAAAACTGTTTTTT.